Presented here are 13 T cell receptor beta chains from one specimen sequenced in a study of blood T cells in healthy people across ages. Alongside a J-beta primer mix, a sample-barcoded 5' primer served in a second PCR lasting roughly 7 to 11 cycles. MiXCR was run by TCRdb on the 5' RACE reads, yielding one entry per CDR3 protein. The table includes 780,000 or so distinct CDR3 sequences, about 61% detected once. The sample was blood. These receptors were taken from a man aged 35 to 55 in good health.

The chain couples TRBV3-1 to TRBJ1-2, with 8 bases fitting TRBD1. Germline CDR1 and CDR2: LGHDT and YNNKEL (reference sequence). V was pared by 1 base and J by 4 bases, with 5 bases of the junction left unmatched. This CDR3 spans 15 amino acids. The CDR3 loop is CASSQGTGRSYGYTF. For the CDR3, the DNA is TGTGCCAGCAGCCAAGGGACAGGGCGCTCCTATGGCTACACCTTC.

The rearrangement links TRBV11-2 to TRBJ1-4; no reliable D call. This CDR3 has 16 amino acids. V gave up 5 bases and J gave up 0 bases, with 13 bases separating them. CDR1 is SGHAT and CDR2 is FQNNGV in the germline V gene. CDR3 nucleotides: TGTGCCAGCAGCCCCCCGGACGGTGCAACTAATGAAAAACTGTTTTTT. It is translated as CASSPPDGATNEKLFF.

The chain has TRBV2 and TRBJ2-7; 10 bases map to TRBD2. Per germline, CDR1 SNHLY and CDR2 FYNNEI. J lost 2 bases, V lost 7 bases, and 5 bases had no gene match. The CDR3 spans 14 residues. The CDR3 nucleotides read TGTGCCAGCAAATTCGGGACTAGCGCCTACGAGCAGTACTTC. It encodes CASKFGTSAYEQYF.

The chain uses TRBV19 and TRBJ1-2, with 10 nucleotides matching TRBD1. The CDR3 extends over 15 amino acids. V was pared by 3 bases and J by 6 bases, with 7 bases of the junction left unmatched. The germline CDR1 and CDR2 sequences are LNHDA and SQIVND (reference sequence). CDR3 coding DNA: TGTGCCAGTAGTATGAACAAGGGGACAGGGGATGGCTACACCTTC. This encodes CASSMNKGTGDGYTF. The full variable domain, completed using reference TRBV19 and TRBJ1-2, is DGGITQSPKYLFRKEGQNVTLSCEQNLNHDAMYWYRQDPGQGLRLIYYSQIVNDFQKGDIAEGYSVSREKKESFPLTVTSAQKNPTAFYLCASSMNKGTGDGYTFGSGTRLTVV.

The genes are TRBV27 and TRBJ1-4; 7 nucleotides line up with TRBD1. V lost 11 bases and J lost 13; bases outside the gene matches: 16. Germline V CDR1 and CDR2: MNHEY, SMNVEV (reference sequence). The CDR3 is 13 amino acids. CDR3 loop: CASSGGPAGGLFF. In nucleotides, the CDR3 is TGTGCCTCCTCAGGGGGGCCGGCAGGGGGACTGTTTTTT.

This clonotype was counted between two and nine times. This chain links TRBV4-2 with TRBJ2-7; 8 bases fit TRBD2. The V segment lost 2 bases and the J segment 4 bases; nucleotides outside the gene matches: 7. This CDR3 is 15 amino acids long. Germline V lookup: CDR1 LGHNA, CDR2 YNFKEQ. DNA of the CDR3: TGTGCCAGCAGCCAACCGGGAGGGTTCATTTACGAGCAGTACTTC. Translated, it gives CASSQPGGFIYEQYF.

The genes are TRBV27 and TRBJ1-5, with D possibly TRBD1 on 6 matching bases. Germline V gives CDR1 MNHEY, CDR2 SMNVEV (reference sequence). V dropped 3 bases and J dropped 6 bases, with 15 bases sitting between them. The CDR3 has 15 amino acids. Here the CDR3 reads CASSFGLEGGQPQHF. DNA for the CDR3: TGTGCCAGCAGTTTTGGACTCGAAGGGGGTCAGCCCCAGCATTTT.

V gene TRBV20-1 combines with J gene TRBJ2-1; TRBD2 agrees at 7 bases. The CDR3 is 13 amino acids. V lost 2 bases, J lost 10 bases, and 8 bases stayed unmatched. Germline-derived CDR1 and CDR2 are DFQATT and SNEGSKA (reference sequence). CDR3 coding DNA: TGCAGTGCTAGAAATGAGAGGGACTACGAGCAGTTCTTC. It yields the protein CSARNERDYEQFF.

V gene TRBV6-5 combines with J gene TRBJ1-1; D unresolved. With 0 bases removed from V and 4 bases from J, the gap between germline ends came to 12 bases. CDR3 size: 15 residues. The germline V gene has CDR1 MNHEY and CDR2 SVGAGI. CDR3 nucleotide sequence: TGTGCCAGCAGTTACTCGTGGCCCCGCCGCACTGAAGCTTTCTTT. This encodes CASSYSWPRRTEAFF.

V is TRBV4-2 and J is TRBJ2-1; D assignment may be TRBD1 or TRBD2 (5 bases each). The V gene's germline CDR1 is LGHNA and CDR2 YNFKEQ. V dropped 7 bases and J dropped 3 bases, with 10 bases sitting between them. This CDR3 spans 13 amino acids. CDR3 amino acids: CASTGTVYNEQFF. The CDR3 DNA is TGTGCCAGCACCGGGACGGTCTACAATGAGCAGTTCTTC.

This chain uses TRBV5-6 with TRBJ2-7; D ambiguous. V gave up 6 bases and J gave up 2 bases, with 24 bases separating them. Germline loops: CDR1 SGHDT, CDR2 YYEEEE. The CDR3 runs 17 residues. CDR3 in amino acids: CASTKYTRAFDTYEQYF. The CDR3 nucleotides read TGTGCCAGCACCAAATACACCCGTGCCTTCGACACCTACGAGCAGTACTTC.

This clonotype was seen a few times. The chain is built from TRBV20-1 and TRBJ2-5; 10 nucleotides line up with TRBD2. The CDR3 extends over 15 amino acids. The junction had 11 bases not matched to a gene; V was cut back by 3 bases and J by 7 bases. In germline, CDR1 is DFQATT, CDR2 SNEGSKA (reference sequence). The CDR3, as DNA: TGCAGTGCTAGGGCTAGCGGGGGAGAGTTGCGGACCCAGTACTTC. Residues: CSARASGGELRTQYF.

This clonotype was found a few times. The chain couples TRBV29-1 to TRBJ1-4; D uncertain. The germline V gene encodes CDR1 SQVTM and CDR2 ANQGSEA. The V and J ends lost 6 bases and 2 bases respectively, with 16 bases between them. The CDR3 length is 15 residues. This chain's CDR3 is CSVPDPRSTNEKLFF. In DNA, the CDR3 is TGCAGCGTACCTGACCCTCGGTCGACTAATGAAAAACTGTTTTTT.